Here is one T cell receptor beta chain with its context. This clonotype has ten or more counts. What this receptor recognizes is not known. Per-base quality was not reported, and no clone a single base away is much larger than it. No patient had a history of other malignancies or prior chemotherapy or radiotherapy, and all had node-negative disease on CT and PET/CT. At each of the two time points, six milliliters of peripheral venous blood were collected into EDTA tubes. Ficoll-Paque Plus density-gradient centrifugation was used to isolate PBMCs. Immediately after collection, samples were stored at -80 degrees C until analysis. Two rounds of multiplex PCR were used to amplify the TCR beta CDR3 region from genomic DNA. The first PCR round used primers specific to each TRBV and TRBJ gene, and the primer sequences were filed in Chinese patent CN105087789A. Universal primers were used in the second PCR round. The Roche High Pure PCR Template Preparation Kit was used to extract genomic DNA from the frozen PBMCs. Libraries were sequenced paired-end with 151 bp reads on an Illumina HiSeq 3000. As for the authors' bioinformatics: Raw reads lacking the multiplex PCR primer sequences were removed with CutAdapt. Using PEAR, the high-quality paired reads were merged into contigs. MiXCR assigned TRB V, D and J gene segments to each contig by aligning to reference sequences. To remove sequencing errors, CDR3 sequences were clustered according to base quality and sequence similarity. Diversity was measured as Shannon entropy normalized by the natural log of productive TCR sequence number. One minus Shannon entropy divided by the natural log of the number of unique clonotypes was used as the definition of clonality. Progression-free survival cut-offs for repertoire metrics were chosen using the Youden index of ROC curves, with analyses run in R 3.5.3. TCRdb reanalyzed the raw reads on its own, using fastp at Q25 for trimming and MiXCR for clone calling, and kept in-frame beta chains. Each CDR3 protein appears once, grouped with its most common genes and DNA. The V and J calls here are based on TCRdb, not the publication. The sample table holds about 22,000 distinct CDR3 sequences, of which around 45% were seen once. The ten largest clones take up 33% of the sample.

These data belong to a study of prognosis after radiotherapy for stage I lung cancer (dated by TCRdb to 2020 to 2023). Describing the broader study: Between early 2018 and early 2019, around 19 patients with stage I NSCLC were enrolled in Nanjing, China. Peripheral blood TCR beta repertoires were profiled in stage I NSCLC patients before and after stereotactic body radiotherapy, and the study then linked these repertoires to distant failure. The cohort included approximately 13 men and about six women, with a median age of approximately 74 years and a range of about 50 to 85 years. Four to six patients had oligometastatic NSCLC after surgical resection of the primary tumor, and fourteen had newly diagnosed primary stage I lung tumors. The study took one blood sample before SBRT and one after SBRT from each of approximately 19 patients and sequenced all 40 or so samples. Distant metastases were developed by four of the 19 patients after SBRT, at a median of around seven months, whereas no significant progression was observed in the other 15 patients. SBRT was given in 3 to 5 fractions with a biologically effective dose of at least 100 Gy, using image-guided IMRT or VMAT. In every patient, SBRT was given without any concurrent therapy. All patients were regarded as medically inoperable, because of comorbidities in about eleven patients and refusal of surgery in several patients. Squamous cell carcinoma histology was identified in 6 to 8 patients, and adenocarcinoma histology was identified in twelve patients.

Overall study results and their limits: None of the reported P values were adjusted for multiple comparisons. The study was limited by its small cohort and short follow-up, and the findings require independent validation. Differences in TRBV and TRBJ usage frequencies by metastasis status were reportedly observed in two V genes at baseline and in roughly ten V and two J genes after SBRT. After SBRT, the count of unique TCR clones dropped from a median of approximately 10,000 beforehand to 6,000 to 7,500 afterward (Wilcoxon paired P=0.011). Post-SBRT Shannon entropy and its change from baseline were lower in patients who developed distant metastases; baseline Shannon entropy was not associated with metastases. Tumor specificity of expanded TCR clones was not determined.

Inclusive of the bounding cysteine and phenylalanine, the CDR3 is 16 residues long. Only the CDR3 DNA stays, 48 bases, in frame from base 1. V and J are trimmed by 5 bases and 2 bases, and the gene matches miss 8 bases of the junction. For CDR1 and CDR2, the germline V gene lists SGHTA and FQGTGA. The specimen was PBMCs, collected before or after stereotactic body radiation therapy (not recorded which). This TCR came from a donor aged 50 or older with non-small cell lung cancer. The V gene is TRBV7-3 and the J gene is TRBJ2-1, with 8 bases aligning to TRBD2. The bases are TGTGCCAGCAGCCCCGGGGGGGGGGCTCCCTACAATGAGCAGTTCTTC. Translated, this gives CASSPGGGAPYNEQFF.